Listed below are T cell receptor beta chains from one sample, sequenced in a study of T cell repertoires in cytomegalovirus infection. TCRdb reprocessed the reads via MiXCR and lists one record per CDR3 protein. The sample consists of tens of thousands of distinct CDR3 sequences, 20% to 25% of them appearing once. Their antigen targets remain unknown. This specimen consisted of CD8+ T cells from cultured PBMCs, obtained from culture after CMV antigen stimulation. These receptors were collected from a human donor in good health (CMV status not recorded). Some clones in this sample may be carry-over from other donors' samples. Each CDR3 is given with its conserved first and last residue. The D gene is left open where the match is weak. Rows give clone size only sometimes, using once, few, many, or a class for an expanded clone.

j_call clone_size d_call v_call cdr3_aa cdr3_nt
TRBJ2-7 NA TRBD1 TRBV7-8 CASSFQGAREQYF TGTGCCAGCAGCTTCCAGGGGGCACGGGAGCAGTACTTC
TRBJ2-7 NA NA TRBV19 CASSMRDGAYEQYF TGTGCCAGTAGTATGCGGGATGGGGCCTACGAGCAGTACTTC
TRBJ2-7 NA TRBD2 TRBV19 CASRWEGGFPPSSSYEQYF TGTGCCAGTAGATGGGAGGGAGGTTTTCCTCCTTCGAGCTCCTACGAGCAGTACTTC
TRBJ1-1 NA NA TRBV7-9 CASSSTERSEAFF TGTGCCAGCAGCTCGACGGAGAGGTCTGAAGCTTTCTTT
TRBJ1-1 few NA TRBV7-2 CASSLKGQNTEAFF TGTGCCAGCAGCTTAAAGGGGCAGAACACTGAAGCTTTCTTT
TRBJ2-2 NA TRBD2 TRBV7-6 CASSLVQREDGGELFF TGTGCCAGCAGCTTAGTCCAGCGGGAGGACGGCGGGGAGCTGTTTTTT
TRBJ2-3 NA NA TRBV4-1 CASSQVILNTQYF TGCGCCAGCAGCCAAGTCATCCTCAATACGCAGTATTTT
TRBJ2-1 few TRBD1 TRBV28 CASSLSSQGAYNEQFF TGTGCCAGCAGTTTATCAAGCCAGGGGGCCTACAATGAGCAGTTCTTC
TRBJ2-7 NA NA TRBV7-2 CASSQRQVTYEQYF TGTGCCAGCAGCCAGAGACAGGTCACCTACGAGCAGTACTTC
TRBJ2-7 medium-sized NA TRBV7-8 CASSLGGGEGYEQYF TGTGCCAGCAGCTTAGGTGGGGGTGAGGGGTACGAGCAGTACTTC
TRBJ2-5 NA NA TRBV27 CATITSGVAGETQYF TGTGCCACAATCACCTCGGGGGTGGCAGGAGAGACCCAGTACTTC
TRBJ1-1 few TRBD1 TRBV25-1 CASSESGGWTEAFF TGTGCCAGCAGTGAATCAGGGGGCTGGACTGAAGCTTTCTTT
TRBJ2-2 few TRBD2 TRBV27 CASSLGRGGELFF TGTGCCAGCAGTTTGGGGCGGGGGGGAGAGCTGTTTTTT
TRBJ1-2 NA NA TRBV19 CASSLNGPYGYTF TGTGCCAGTAGTCTAAATGGGCCCTATGGCTACACCTTC
TRBJ1-1 NA NA TRBV15 CATSEGVGGRTEAFF TGTGCCACCAGCGAGGGGGTAGGGGGTCGAACTGAAGCTTTCTTT
TRBJ2-3 few NA TRBV12-3/TRBV12-4 CASSPMVQGREYF TGTGCCAGCAGTCCCATGGTACAGGGAAGAGAGTATTTT
TRBJ2-3 few TRBD1 TRBV12-3/TRBV12-4 CASSPGTVGWTQYF TGTGCCAGCAGCCCCGGGACAGTTGGGTGGACGCAGTATTTT
TRBJ1-5 NA NA TRBV6-6 CASSRRGGNQPQHF TGTGCCAGCAGCCGTAGGGGGGGCAATCAGCCCCAGCATTTT
TRBJ1-2 NA TRBD1 TRBV7-2 CASSLNRGRDYGYTF TGTGCCAGCAGCCTAAACAGGGGGCGCGACTATGGCTACACCTTC
TRBJ1-1 few NA TRBV7-8 CASSLRQTEAFF TGTGCCAGCAGCCTGAGACAGACTGAAGCTTTCTTT
TRBJ2-7 few NA TRBV4-2 CASSQEPGGGYEQYF TGTGCCAGCAGCCAAGAACCCGGGGGAGGCTACGAGCAGTACTTC
TRBJ2-3 NA TRBD1 TRBV7-2 CASSPARTGRTDTQYF TGTGCCAGCAGCCCGGCGAGGACAGGAAGGACAGATACGCAGTATTTT
TRBJ2-3 NA TRBD1 TRBV20-1 CSARDRPTDTQYF TGCAGTGCTCGGGACAGGCCCACAGATACGCAGTATTTT
TRBJ1-1 few NA TRBV7-9 CASSHIEAATEAFF TGTGCCAGCAGCCATATTGAGGCGGCCACTGAAGCTTTCTTT
TRBJ2-4 NA NA TRBV7-6 CASSKKQGGKNRQYF TGTGCCAGCAGCAAGAAACAGGGCGGCAAAAACAGGCAGTACTTC
TRBJ1-2 many NA TRBV27 CASSNEPSRGNGYTF TGTGCCAGCAGCAACGAACCGAGCAGGGGAAATGGCTACACCTTC
TRBJ2-7 NA TRBD1 TRBV6-1 CASSADRVGDEQYF TGTGCCAGCAGTGCCGACAGGGTAGGGGACGAGCAGTACTTC
TRBJ1-4 NA NA TRBV6-5 CASSYSLNWAGSEKLFF TGTGCCAGCAGTTACTCCCTAAATTGGGCAGGGAGTGAAAAACTGTTTTTT
TRBJ2-1 large NA TRBV7-9 CASSQSGNEQFF TGTGCCAGCAGCCAATCGGGGAATGAGCAGTTCTTC
TRBJ1-2 once NA TRBV11-2 CASSLDINYGYTF TGTGCCAGCAGCTTAGACATTAACTATGGCTACACCTTC
TRBJ2-7 NA NA TRBV7-2 CASSLAPKRPSYEQYF TGTGCCAGCAGCTTAGCGCCTAAGCGCCCATCCTACGAGCAGTACTTC
TRBJ1-1 few TRBD1 TRBV7-8 CASSEKAGTGENTEAFF TGTGCCAGCAGCGAAAAAGCGGGGACAGGGGAGAACACTGAAGCTTTCTTT
TRBJ1-5 few NA TRBV6-1 CASSEGWGREPQHF TGTGCCAGCAGTGAAGGTTGGGGGAGGGAGCCCCAGCATTTT
TRBJ1-1 NA NA TRBV13 CASSLADSQNTEAFF TGTGCCAGCAGCTTAGCGGACAGTCAGAACACTGAAGCTTTCTTT
TRBJ2-3 NA NA TRBV7-2 CASSLGWGATDTQYF TGTGCCAGCAGCTTAGGTTGGGGGGCCACAGATACGCAGTATTTT